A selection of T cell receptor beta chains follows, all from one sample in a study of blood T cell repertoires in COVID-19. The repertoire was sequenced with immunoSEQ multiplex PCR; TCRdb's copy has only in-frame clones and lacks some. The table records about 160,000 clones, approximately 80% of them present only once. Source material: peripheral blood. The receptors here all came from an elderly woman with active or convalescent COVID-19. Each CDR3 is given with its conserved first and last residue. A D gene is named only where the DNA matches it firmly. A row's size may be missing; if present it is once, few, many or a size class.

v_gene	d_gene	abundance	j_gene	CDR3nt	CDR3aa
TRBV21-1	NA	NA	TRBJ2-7	TGTGCCAGCAGCAAACTCACAGGGAGAGGCTACGAGCAGTACTTC	CASSKLTGRGYEQYF
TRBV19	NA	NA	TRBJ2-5	TGTGCCAGTAGTACGGCAGGGAAAGAGACCCAGTACTTC	CASSTAGKETQYF
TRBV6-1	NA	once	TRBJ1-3	TGTGCCAGCAGTGTAGACAGTCTAGGAGCTGGAAACACCATATATTTT	CASSVDSLGAGNTIYF
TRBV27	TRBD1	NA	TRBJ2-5	TGTGCCAGCAGTCATTCAGGGGGAGAGACCCAGTACTTC	CASSHSGGETQYF
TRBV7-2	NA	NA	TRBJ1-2	TGTGCCAGCAGCTGGGAGACCGAAGGCTACACCTTC	CASSWETEGYTF
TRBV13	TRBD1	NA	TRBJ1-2	TGTGCCAGCAGCCTGGGGGACAGGAATAACGTCTATGGCTACACCTTC	CASSLGDRNNVYGYTF
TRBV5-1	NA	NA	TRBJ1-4	TGCGCCAGCAGCCCGACGGCCATGGGGCCTAATGAAAAACTGTTTTTT	CASSPTAMGPNEKLFF
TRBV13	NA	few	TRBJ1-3	TGTGCCAGCAGCTTAGAAACAGGAGCAGGAAACACCATATATTTT	CASSLETGAGNTIYF
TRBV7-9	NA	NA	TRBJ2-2	TGTGCCAGCACCTCGGACACCCAAACCGGGGAGCTGTTTTTT	CASTSDTQTGELFF
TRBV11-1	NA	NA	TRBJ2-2	TGTGCCAGCAGCTCGGAGGGGCGAGGGGAGCTGTTTTTT	CASSSEGRGELFF
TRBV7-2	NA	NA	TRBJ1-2	TGTGCCAGCAGCGCGACACAGAACTATGGCTACACCTTC	CASSATQNYGYTF
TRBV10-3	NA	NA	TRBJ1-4	TGTGCCATCAGTGACTCGGGGGGGTCGGGTGAAAAACTGTTTTTT	CAISDSGGSGEKLFF
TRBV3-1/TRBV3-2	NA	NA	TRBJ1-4	TGTGCCAGCAGCCCCACAGTAACTAATGAAAAACTGTTTTTT	CASSPTVTNEKLFF
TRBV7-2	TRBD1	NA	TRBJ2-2	TGTGCCAGCAGCCCGGGACAGATCACCGGGGAGCTGTTTTTT	CASSPGQITGELFF
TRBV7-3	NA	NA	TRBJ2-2	TGTGCCAGCACCGGAGAGAGCACCTCCACCGGGGAGCTGTTTTTT	CASTGESTSTGELFF
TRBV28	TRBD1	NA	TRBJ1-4	TGTGCCAGCAGACTCGCCACAGGGGCGATGGCTAATGAAAAACTGTTTTTT	CASRLATGAMANEKLFF
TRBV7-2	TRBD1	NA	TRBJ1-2	TGTGCCAGCAGCTCGACAGGGTACTTGGATCTTGGCTACACCTTC	CASSSTGYLDLGYTF